Listed below are T cell receptor beta chains from one sample, sequenced in a study of T cell responses to AZD1222 COVID-19 vaccine. Clones were sequenced by immunoSEQ multiplex PCR, and TCRdb holds only the in-frame ones, with some missing. The sample contains 82,000 or so clones, over 90% of which appear only once. The specimen comprised peripheral blood, sampled on day 0 of AZD1222 vaccination. The receptors come from an adult in good health. The conserved cysteine and the conserved F or W are not part of the CDR3 here.

j_gene | v_gene | len | CDR3aa
TRBJ2-1 | TRBV28 | 12 | ASTGGGAANEQF
TRBJ2-6 | TRBV7-8 | 13 | ASSLIGEGANVLT
TRBJ2-5 | TRBV30 | 11 | AWTGLAYETQY
TRBJ1-1 | TRBV9 | 13 | ASSVDPWGTSEAF
TRBJ2-2 | TRBV10-3 | 14 | AISENVAGNTGELF
TRBJ1-5 | TRBV5-6 | 13 | ASSLSASRNQPQH
TRBJ1-2 | TRBV28 | 13 | ASSTLGAEYYGYT
TRBJ2-5 | TRBV29-1 | 11 | SAGSGWDETQY
TRBJ1-6 | TRBV5-1 | 16 | ASSLADFSSSYNSPLH
TRBJ2-1 | TRBV28 | 14 | ASSPPGLAGTNEQF
TRBJ1-2 | TRBV6-5 | 10 | ASMQTGLGYT
TRBJ2-7 | TRBV6-1 | 14 | ASSAAPGQGSYEQY
TRBJ2-5 | TRBV30 | 11 | AWSLYWQETQY
TRBJ1-1 | TRBV18 | 14 | ASSPRRSGVNTEAF
TRBJ2-1 | TRBV19 | 17 | ASSTARLPERGIGPEQF
TRBJ2-7 | TRBV7-2 | 8 | ASSLYEQY
TRBJ2-1 | TRBV15 | 15 | ATSFRLAGGGLDEQF
TRBJ2-6 | TRBV18 | 11 | ASSPQGANVLT
TRBJ1-4 | TRBV7-3 | 14 | ASSPTLQGLGEKLF
TRBJ2-7 | TRBV5-1 | 11 | ASRLGFVEEQY
TRBJ1-5 | TRBV12-3/TRBV12-4 | 11 | ASSFGSNQPQH
TRBJ1-2 | TRBV29-1 | 8 | SVDQGGYT
TRBJ2-5 | TRBV5-4 | 13 | ASSLVYGDQETQY
TRBJ1-6 | TRBV7-2 | 14 | ASSDQGIWPNSPLH
TRBJ1-3 | TRBV7-2 | 12 | ASSLVFSSDTIY
TRBJ1-1 | TRBV19 | 9 | ASTMNTEAF
TRBJ2-7 | TRBV19 | 14 | ASSSRTSGGVYEQY
TRBJ2-1 | TRBV19 | 14 | ASSINDRVSYNEQF
TRBJ2-5 | TRBV27 | 13 | ASSFVGGGQETQY
TRBJ1-3 | TRBV19 | 9 | ASSRTHTIY
TRBJ2-5 | TRBV5-4 | 14 | ASSLRDRIGKETQY
TRBJ2-5 | TRBV3-1/TRBV3-2 | 14 | ASRRDTSAGKETQY
TRBJ2-3 | TRBV5-3 | 14 | ARSLPRAWWADTQY